The next 31 T cell receptor beta chains were all read from a single sample in a study of cytomegalovirus exposure and HLA in healthy donors. Vbeta (60) and Jbeta (13) primers were used in the PCR. TCRdb's table, derived via immunoSEQ multiplex PCR, lists solely in-frame clones and lacks some. The listing records more than 200,000 clones. The sample taken for sequencing was PBMCs. The receptors shown here come from a woman in her twenties or thirties in good health and CMV-seropositive.

The chain links TRBV19 to TRBJ1-5; 9 positions match TRBD1. CDR1 is LNHDA, CDR2 SQIVND, per germline (reference sequence). CDR3 length: 13 residues. Trimming removed 2 bases from V and 11 bases from J; junction bases left unmatched: 4. CDR3 amino acids: CASSITGGESQHF. In DNA form, the CDR3 reads TGTGCCAGTAGTATAACAGGGGGCGAGTCCCAGCATTTT. Full variable domain (missing parts from reference TRBV19 and TRBJ1-5): DGGITQSPKYLFRKEGQNVTLSCEQNLNHDAMYWYRQDPGQGLRLIYYSQIVNDFQKGDIAEGYSVSREKKESFPLTVTSAQKNPTAFYLCASSITGGESQHFGDGTRLSIL.

V is TRBV4-2 and J is TRBJ2-2; 8 nucleotides align to TRBD1. V lost 0 bases, J lost 3 bases, and 3 bases stayed unmatched. The CDR3 is 16 amino acids. The germline CDR1 and CDR2 sequences are LGHNA and YNFKEQ. The CDR3 nucleotides read TGTGCCAGCAGCCAAGAGGGACAGGACGACACCGGGGAGCTGTTTTTT. This sequence encodes CASSQEGQDDTGELFF.

The chain has TRBV2 and TRBJ1-5; D possibly corresponds to TRBD1 (5 bases). V was pared by 6 bases and J by 0 bases, with 12 bases between. The CDR3 is made up of 15 amino acids. Germline loops: CDR1 SNHLY, CDR2 FYNNEI. The chain's CDR3 is CASRTDSYSNQPQHF. For the CDR3, the DNA is TGTGCCAGCAGGACCGACAGTTATAGCAATCAGCCCCAGCATTTT.

The chain carries TRBV6-4 and TRBJ2-1; 7 positions agree with TRBD1. The CDR3 is 15 amino acids. Trimming at V came to 5 bases and at J to 3 bases, leaving 7 bases not matched to a gene. Germline V CDR1 and CDR2: MRHNA, SNTAGT. CDR3 protein: CASSSRQGLYNEQFF. CDR3 coding DNA: TGTGCCAGCAGTTCTCGACAGGGCCTCTACAATGAGCAGTTCTTC.

The chain recombines TRBV4-1 with TRBJ2-2; weak D call: TRBD2 (5 bases). CDR1 MGHRA and CDR2 YSYEKL come from the germline V gene. Trimming cost V 0 bases and J 6 bases, with 17 bases left between them. This CDR3 is built from 17 residues. In nucleotides, the CDR3 is TGCGCCAGCAGCCAAGATCTGGGCCTGCACGGGGCCGGGGAGCTGTTTTTT. Translated, it gives CASSQDLGLHGAGELFF.

The rearrangement uses TRBV2 and TRBJ2-7; 13 nucleotides line up with TRBD2. Germline V CDR1 and CDR2: SNHLY, FYNNEI. Trimming cost V 4 bases and J 1 base; bases outside gene matches: 1. The CDR3 loop spans 15 amino acids. The CDR3 nucleotides read TGTGCCAGCAGTGGACTAGCGGGAGGATCCTACGAGCAGTACTTC. Protein: CASSGLAGGSYEQYF. The complete variable domain, with remaining parts taken from reference TRBV2 and TRBJ2-7, reads EPEVTQTPSHQVTQMGQEVILRCVPISNHLYFYWYRQILGQKVEFLVSFYNNEISEKSEIFDDQFSVERPDGSNFTLKIRSTKLEDSAMYFCASSGLAGGSYEQYFGPGTRLTVT.

This chain links TRBV7-9 with TRBJ1-5, with TRBD1 identical over 11 bases. This CDR3 has 19 amino acids. Trimming cost V 2 bases and J 2 bases; bases outside gene matches: 11. CDR1 and CDR2 from the germline V gene are SEHNR and FQNEAQ (reference sequence). The CDR3 region is CASSLLPGQGVFGNQPQHF. The CDR3 DNA follows: TGTGCCAGCAGCTTACTTCCGGGACAGGGGGTTTTTGGCAATCAGCCCCAGCATTTT.

The genes are TRBV5-1 and TRBJ2-2, with D unresolved. This CDR3 contains 15 residues. Per the germline V gene, CDR1 is SGHRS and CDR2 is YFSETQ. V was trimmed by 0 bases and J by 4 bases, leaving 10 bases between them. The CDR3 region has the DNA TGCGCCAGCAGCTTGGAACCCACGGGCACCGGGGAGCTGTTTTTT. Translation: CASSLEPTGTGELFF.

This chain uses TRBV6-1 with TRBJ1-5, with 8 bases fitting TRBD1. V shed 5 bases, J shed 6 bases, and the junction held 9 bases outside the gene matches. Looked up from germline, CDR1 is MNHNS and CDR2 is SASEGT. This CDR3 is 15 amino acids long. CDR3 nucleotide sequence: TGTGCCAGCAGTCCCGGGGCGACAGGGGCTCAGCCCCAGCATTTT. It is translated as CASSPGATGAQPQHF.

This chain links TRBV5-5 with TRBJ2-3; 8 bases align to TRBD2. The CDR3 is 16 residues long. The junction had 7 bases not matched to a gene; V was cut back by 2 bases and J by 2 bases. Germline assignment: CDR1 SGHKS and CDR2 YYEKEE (reference sequence). The DNA for the CDR3 is TGTGCCAGCAGCTTTGCACCGGGACTAGACACAGATACGCAGTATTTT. Translation: CASSFAPGLDTDTQYF.

The genes are TRBV12-5 and TRBJ2-7, with D perhaps TRBD2 (5 bases). Germline lookup yields CDR1 LGHNT and CDR2 FRNRAP. Trimming removed 6 bases at V and 3 bases at J, with 15 bases between. The CDR3 has 14 amino acids. CDR3 amino acids: CASGPPLANYEQYF. CDR3 nucleotide sequence: TGTGCTAGTGGCCCCCCCCTAGCTAACTACGAGCAGTACTTC.

The V call is TRBV11-2, the J call TRBJ1-1, with D unclear. Germline V lookup: CDR1 SGHAT, CDR2 FQNNGV. The V end was cut by 4 bases, the J end by 2 bases, with 14 bases between. There are 15 residues in the CDR3. Here the CDR3 DNA reads TGTGCCAGCAGCTCCCGAAGTAGTTTCAACACTGAAGCTTTCTTT. Its protein product is CASSSRSSFNTEAFF. The entire variable domain, with the rest obtained from reference TRBV11-2 and TRBJ1-1, is as follows: EAGVAQSPRYKIIEKRQSVAFWCNPISGHATLYWYQQILGQGPKLLIQFQNNGVVDDSQLPKDRFSAERLKGVDSTLKIQPAKLEDSAVYLCASSSRSSFNTEAFFGQGTRLTVV.

The chain joins TRBV28 to TRBJ1-4; 7 positions agree with TRBD1. This CDR3 spans 12 amino acids. The germline gives CDR1 MDHEN, CDR2 SYDVKM. Trimming took 6 bases from V and 8 from J; bases not matched to a gene: 3. CDR3 coding DNA: TGTGCCAGCAGCCAACAGGGGGAAAAACTGTTTTTT. This sequence encodes CASSQQGEKLFF.

The V call is TRBV9, the J call TRBJ1-1; D not resolved. Germline V gives CDR1 SGDLS, CDR2 YYNGEE. The length of the CDR3 is 14 residues. Trimming stripped 0 bases from V and 4 bases from J, with 10 bases between. In DNA, the CDR3 is TGTGCCAGCAGCGTAGAGGTAGGAGGCACTGAAGCTTTCTTT. Residues: CASSVEVGGTEAFF.

This chain links TRBV6-1 with TRBJ2-7; D not certain. Germline V gene sequence: CDR1 MNHNS, CDR2 SASEGT. V lost 8 bases, J lost 2 bases, and 16 bases lay in between. The CDR3 totals 14 residues. The CDR3 coding sequence is TGTGCCAGCGGCCCCCTGACAAGTCCCTACGAGCAGTACTTC. Translation: CASGPLTSPYEQYF.

V usage is TRBV6-1 and J usage is TRBJ1-2; possibly TRBD1 for D (5 bases). The CDR3 runs to 15 residues. Deletions cut 0 bases from V and 5 bases from J, with 13 bases between. Germline CDR1 is MNHNS and CDR2 is SASEGT. The CDR3 region is CASSEALQGKYGYTF. The CDR3 DNA is TGTGCCAGCAGTGAAGCGCTTCAGGGTAAATATGGCTACACCTTC.

This chain connects TRBV5-1 to TRBJ2-5, with 11 bases lining up with TRBD1. In germline, CDR1 is SGHRS, CDR2 YFSETQ. J lost 5 bases, V lost 4 bases, and 7 bases had no gene match. The CDR3 runs to 15 residues. The CDR3 loop reads CASSLGTGGKETQYF. The DNA of the CDR3 is TGCGCCAGCAGCCTAGGGACAGGGGGGAAGGAGACCCAGTACTTC.

The chain recombines TRBV7-2 with TRBJ1-2, with D possibly TRBD1 on 6 matching bases. Trimming stripped 5 bases from V and 2 bases from J, with 12 bases between. Germline CDR1 SGHTA, CDR2 FQGNSA. The CDR3 length is 14 residues. CDR3 sequence (DNA): TGTGCCAGCAGCCTCCTACAGGGAAACTATGGCTACACCTTC. This encodes CASSLLQGNYGYTF.

This chain connects TRBV28 to TRBJ1-5; D remains ambiguous. The CDR3 has 13 amino acids. Deletions cut 7 bases from V and 2 bases from J, with 9 bases between. Germline V gene sequence: CDR1 MDHEN, CDR2 SYDVKM. CDR3 sequence (DNA): TGTGCCAGCACCACCCAGGGCAATCAGCCCCAGCATTTT. Residues: CASTTQGNQPQHF.

The chain links TRBV7-9 to TRBJ2-4; TRBD2 might be the D (5 bases). V was trimmed by 3 bases and J by 10 bases, leaving 13 bases between them. Germline values: CDR1 SEHNR, CDR2 FQNEAQ (reference sequence). CDR3 length equals 13 residues. This CDR3 reads CASSFKGSDIQYF. The CDR3 bases are TGTGCCAGCAGCTTCAAAGGTAGCGATATTCAGTACTTC.

The gene calls are TRBV11-2 and TRBJ2-1; 7 nucleotides agree with TRBD1. The germline V gene has CDR1 SGHAT and CDR2 FQNNGV. V trimming: 5 bases; J trimming: 5 bases; junction bases outside the gene matches: 9. The CDR3 runs to 15 residues. The CDR3 DNA reads TGTGCCAGCAGCCCTCCCGGACAGGAAAACAATGAGCAGTTCTTC. As protein: CASSPPGQENNEQFF. Full variable domain (rest looked up from reference TRBV11-2 and TRBJ2-1): EAGVAQSPRYKIIEKRQSVAFWCNPISGHATLYWYQQILGQGPKLLIQFQNNGVVDDSQLPKDRFSAERLKGVDSTLKIQPAKLEDSAVYLCASSPPGQENNEQFFGPGTRLTVL.

The V call is TRBV10-3, the J call TRBJ1-1, with 9 positions matching TRBD1. CDR3 length equals 15 residues. V lost 4 bases, J lost 4 bases, and 7 bases stayed unmatched. Germline V lookup: CDR1 ENHRY, CDR2 SYGVKD. As DNA, the CDR3 is TGTGCCATCAGTGTATATGACAGGGGGGTCACTGAAGCTTTCTTT. It is translated as CAISVYDRGVTEAFF.

The chain is built from TRBV7-2 and TRBJ2-3, with 10 positions matching TRBD2. This CDR3 is 17 amino acids long. The germline CDR1 and CDR2 sequences are SGHTA and FQGNSA. After removal of 4 bases from V and 9 bases from J, the junction contained 16 bases not matched to a gene. The CDR3 loop reads CASSSSSSGSGARTQYF. The CDR3 DNA sequence: TGTGCCAGCAGCTCATCCTCTAGCGGGAGCGGGGCCCGAACGCAGTATTTT.

This sequence joins TRBV7-9 and TRBJ2-3; weak D call: TRBD2 (5 bases). The CDR3 length is 16 residues. Trimming stripped 1 base from V and 6 bases from J, with 17 bases between. CDR1 is SEHNR, CDR2 FQNEAQ, per germline (reference sequence). The CDR3: CASSLVLSGRMDTQYF. CDR3 nucleotide sequence: TGTGCCAGCAGCTTAGTTCTTTCGGGAAGAATGGATACGCAGTATTTT.

The rearrangement joins TRBV5-1 to TRBJ2-5; TRBD2 agrees at 8 bases. Germline V gene sequence: CDR1 SGHRS, CDR2 YFSETQ. Unmatched junction bases numbered 4, after V lost 2 bases and J lost 4 bases. The CDR3 totals 14 residues. CDR3 coding DNA: TGCGCCAGCAGCTTAGCGGGAGCGGGAGAGACCCAGTACTTC. Protein sequence: CASSLAGAGETQYF.

This rearrangement joins TRBV7-6 to TRBJ2-5; 7 positions agree with TRBD1. V shed 0 bases, J shed 7 bases, and the junction held 5 bases outside the gene matches. The CDR3 consists of 14 residues. Germline values: CDR1 SGHVS, CDR2 FNYEAQ. Here the CDR3 reads CASSLADRTGTQYF. Written as DNA, the CDR3 is TGTGCCAGCAGCTTAGCGGACAGGACGGGGACCCAGTACTTC.

This rearrangement joins TRBV5-4 to TRBJ1-6, with D perhaps matching TRBD1 (5 bases). Looked up from germline, CDR1 is SGHNT and CDR2 is YYREEE (reference sequence). Trimming stripped 2 bases from V and 0 bases from J, with 6 bases between. CDR3 length equals 15 residues. In DNA, the CDR3 is TGTGCCAGCAGCTTCGGGGGCTCCTATAATTCACCCCTCCACTTT. Translation: CASSFGGSYNSPLHF. Together with reference TRBV5-4 and TRBJ1-6, the CDR3 gives the full variable domain: ETGVTQSPTHLIKTRGQQVTLRCSSQSGHNTVSWYQQALGQGPQFIFQYYREEENGRGNFPPRFSGLQFPNYSSELNVNALELDDSALYLCASSFGGSYNSPLHFGNGTRLTVT.

V usage is TRBV19 and J usage is TRBJ2-1; perhaps TRBD2 as D (5 bases). Trimming cost V 1 base and J 9 bases, with 10 bases left between them. This CDR3 has 13 residues. The germline CDR1 and CDR2 sequences are LNHDA and SQIVND (reference sequence). The CDR3 DNA follows: TGTGCCAGTAGTATAGGGGCCGGAGGTGAGCAGTTCTTC. As protein: CASSIGAGGEQFF.

In DNA form, the CDR3 reads TGTGCCACCAGCCGGGGGACTTTAGCCTACAATGAGCAGTTCTTC. It is translated as CATSRGTLAYNEQFF. The gene calls are TRBV15 and TRBJ2-1; the D gene is possibly TRBD2 (6 bases). The V and J ends lost 5 bases and 2 bases respectively, with 13 bases between them. This CDR3 has 15 amino acids. Per the germline V gene, CDR1 is LNHNV and CDR2 is YYDKDF (reference sequence).

The chain couples TRBV19 to TRBJ1-1, with TRBD1 matching over 7 bases. V shed 3 bases, J shed 8 bases, and the junction held 9 bases outside the gene matches. This CDR3 has 14 amino acids. Looked up from germline, CDR1 is LNHDA and CDR2 is SQIVND (reference sequence). The CDR3 region is CASSMRDRSREAFF. In DNA, the CDR3 is TGTGCCAGTAGTATGAGGGACAGATCTAGGGAAGCTTTCTTT.

The rearrangement joins TRBV18 to TRBJ1-1; D gene uncertain. CDR3 length: 16 residues. V lost 6 bases to trimming and J lost 8 bases, with 25 bases between them. The germline V gene has CDR1 KGHSH and CDR2 LQKENI. CDR3: CASSPRVGFGEYEAFF. DNA for the CDR3: TGTGCCAGCTCCCCCCGGGTGGGGTTTGGGGAGTACGAAGCTTTCTTT. Filled out from reference TRBV18 and TRBJ1-1, the complete variable domain reads NAGVMQNPRHLVRRRGQEARLRCSPMKGHSHVYWYRQLPEEGLKFMVYLQKENIIDESGMPKERFSAEFPKEGPSILRIQQVVRGDSAAYFCASSPRVGFGEYEAFFGQGTRLTVV.